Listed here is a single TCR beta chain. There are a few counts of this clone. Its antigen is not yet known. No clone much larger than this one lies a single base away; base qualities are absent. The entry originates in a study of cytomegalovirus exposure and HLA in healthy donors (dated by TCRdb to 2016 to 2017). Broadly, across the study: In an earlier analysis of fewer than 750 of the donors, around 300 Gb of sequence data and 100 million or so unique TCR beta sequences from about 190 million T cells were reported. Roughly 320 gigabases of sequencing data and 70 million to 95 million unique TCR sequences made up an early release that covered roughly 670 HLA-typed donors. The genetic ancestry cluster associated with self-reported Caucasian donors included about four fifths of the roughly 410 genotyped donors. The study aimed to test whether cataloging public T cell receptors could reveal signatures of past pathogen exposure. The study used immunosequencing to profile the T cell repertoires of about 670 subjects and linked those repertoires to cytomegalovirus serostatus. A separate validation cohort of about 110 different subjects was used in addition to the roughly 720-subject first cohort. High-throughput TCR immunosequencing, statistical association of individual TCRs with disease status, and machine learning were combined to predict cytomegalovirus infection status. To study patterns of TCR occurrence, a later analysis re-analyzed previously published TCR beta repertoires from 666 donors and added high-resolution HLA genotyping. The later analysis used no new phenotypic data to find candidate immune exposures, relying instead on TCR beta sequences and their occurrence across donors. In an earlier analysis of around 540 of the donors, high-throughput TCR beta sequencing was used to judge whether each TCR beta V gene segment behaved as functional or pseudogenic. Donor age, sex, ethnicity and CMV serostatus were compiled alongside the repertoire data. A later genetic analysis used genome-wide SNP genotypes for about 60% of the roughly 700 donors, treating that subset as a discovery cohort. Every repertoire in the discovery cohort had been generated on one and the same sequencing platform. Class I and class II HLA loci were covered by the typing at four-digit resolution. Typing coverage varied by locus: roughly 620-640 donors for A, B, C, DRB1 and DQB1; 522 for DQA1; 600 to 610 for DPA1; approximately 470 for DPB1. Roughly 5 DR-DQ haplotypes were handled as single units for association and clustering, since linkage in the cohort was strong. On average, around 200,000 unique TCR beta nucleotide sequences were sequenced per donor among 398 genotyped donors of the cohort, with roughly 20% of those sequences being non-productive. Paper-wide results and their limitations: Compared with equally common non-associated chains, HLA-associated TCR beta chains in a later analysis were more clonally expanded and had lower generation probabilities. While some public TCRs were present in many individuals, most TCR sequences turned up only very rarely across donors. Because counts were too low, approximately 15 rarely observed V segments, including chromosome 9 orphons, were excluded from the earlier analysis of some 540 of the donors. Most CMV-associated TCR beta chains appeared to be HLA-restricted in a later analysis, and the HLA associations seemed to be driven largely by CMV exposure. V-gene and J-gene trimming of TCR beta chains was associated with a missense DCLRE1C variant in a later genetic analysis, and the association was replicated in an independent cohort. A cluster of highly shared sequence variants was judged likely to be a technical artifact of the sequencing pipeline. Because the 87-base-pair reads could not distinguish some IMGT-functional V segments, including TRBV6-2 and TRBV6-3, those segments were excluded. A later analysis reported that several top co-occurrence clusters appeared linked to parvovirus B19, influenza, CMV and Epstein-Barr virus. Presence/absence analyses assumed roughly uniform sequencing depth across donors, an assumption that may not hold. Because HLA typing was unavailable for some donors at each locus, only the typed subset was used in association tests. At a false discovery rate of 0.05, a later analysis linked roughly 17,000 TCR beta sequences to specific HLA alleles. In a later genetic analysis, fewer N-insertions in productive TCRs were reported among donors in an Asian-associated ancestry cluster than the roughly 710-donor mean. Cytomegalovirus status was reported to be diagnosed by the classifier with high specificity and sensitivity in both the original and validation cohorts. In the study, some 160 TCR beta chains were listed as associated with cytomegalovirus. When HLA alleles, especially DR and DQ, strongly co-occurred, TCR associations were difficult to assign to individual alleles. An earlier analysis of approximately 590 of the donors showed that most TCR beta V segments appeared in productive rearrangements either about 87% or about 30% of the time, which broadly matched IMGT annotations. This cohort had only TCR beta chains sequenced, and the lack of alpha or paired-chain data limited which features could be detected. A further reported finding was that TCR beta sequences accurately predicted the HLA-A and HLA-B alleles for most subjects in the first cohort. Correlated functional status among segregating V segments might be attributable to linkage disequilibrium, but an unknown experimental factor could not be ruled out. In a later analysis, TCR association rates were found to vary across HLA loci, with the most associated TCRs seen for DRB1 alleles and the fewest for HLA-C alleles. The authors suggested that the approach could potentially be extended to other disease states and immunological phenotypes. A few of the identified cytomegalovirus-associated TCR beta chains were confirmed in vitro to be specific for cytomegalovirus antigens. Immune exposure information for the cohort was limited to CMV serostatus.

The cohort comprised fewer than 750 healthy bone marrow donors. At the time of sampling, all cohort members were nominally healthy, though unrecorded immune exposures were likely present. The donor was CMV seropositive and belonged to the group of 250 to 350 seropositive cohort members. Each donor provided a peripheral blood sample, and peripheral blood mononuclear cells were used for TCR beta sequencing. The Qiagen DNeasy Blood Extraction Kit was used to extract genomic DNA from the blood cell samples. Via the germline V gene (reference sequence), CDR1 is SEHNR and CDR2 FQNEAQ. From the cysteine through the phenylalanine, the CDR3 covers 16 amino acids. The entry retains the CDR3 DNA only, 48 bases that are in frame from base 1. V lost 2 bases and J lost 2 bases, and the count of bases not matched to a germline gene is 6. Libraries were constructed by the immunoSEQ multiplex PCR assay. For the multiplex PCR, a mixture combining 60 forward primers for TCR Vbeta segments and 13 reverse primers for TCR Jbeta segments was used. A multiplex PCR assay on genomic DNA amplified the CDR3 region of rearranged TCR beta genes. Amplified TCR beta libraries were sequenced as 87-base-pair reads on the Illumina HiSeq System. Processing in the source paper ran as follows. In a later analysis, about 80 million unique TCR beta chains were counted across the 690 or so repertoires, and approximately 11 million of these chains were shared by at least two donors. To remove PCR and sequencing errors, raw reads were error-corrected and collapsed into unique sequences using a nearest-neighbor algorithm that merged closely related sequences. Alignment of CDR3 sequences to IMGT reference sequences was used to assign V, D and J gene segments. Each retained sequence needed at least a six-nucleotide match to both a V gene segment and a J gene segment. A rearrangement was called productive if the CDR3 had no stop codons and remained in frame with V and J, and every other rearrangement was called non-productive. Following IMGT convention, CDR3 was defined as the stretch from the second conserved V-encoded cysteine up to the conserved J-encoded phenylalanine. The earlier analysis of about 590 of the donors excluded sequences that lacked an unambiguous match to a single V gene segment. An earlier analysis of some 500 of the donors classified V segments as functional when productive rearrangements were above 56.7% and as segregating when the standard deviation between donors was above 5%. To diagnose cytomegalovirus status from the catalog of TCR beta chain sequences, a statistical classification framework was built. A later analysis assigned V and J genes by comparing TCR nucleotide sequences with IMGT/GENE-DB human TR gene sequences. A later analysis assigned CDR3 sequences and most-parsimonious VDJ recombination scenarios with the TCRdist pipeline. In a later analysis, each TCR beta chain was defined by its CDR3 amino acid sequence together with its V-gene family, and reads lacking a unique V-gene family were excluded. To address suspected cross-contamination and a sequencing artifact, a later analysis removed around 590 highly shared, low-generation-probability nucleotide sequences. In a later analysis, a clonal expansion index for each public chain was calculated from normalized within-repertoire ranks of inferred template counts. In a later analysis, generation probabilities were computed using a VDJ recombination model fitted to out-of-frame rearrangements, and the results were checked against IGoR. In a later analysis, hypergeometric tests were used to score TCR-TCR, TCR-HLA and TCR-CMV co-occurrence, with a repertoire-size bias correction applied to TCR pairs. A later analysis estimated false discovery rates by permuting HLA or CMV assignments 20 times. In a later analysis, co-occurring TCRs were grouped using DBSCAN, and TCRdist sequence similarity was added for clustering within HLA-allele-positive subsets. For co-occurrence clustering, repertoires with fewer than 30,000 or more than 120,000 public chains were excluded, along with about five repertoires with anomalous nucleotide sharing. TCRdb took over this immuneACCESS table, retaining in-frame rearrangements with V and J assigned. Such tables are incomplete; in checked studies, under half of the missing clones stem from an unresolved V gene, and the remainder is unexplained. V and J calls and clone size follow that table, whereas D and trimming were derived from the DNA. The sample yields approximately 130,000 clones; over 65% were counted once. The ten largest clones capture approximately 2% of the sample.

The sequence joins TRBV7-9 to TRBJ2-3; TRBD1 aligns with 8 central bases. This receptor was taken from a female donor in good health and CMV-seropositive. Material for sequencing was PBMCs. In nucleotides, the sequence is TGTGCCAGCAGCTTAACGGGACAGGTTTCCACAGATACGCAGTATTTT. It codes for CASSLTGQVSTDTQYF.